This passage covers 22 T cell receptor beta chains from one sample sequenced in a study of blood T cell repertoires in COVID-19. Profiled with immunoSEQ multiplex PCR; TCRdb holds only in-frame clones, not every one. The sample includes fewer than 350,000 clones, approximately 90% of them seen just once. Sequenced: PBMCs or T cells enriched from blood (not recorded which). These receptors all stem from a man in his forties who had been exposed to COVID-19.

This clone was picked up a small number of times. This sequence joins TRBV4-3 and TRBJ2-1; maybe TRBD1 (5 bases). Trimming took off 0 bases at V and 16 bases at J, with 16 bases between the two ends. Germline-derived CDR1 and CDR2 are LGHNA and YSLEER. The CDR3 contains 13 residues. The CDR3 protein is CASSQDQGQQLFF. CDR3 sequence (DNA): TGCGCCAGCAGCCAAGATCAGGGCCAGCAGCTCTTCTTC.

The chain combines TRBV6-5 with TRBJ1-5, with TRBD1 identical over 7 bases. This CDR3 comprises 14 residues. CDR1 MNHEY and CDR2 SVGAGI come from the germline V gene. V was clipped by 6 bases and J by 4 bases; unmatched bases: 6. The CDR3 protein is CASRPGQKNQPQHF. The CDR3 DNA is TGTGCCAGCAGACCGGGACAGAAAAATCAGCCCCAGCATTTT.

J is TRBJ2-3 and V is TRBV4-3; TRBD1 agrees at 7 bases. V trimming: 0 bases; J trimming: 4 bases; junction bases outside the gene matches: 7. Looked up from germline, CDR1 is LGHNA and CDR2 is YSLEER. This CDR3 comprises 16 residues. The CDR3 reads CASSQDWEQGADTQYF. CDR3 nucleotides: TGCGCCAGCAGCCAAGATTGGGAGCAGGGGGCAGATACGCAGTATTTT.

Written as DNA, the CDR3 is TGCGCCAGCAGCCAACTTGCGGGGAGCACAGATACGCAGTATTTT. As protein: CASSQLAGSTDTQYF. The chain links TRBV4-3 to TRBJ2-3; TRBD2 is a possible D gene (6 bases). Per germline, CDR1 LGHNA and CDR2 YSLEER. This CDR3 contains 15 residues. V dropped 2 bases and J dropped 0 bases, with 9 bases sitting between them.

DNA for the CDR3: TGTGCCAGCAGCTTTTCCGGACAGGGGTTGGGCACTGAAGCTTTCTTT. Translation gives CASSFSGQGLGTEAFF. The V gene is TRBV5-5, the J gene TRBJ1-1; 9 nucleotides agree with TRBD1. Germline-derived CDR1 and CDR2 are SGHKS and YYEKEE (reference sequence). This CDR3 spans 16 amino acids. Trimming cost V 2 bases and J 4 bases; bases outside gene matches: 9.

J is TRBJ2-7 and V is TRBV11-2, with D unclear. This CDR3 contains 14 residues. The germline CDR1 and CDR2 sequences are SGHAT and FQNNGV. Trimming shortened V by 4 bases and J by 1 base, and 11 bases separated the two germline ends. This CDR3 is CASSSYQFSYEQYF. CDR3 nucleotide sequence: TGTGCCAGCAGCTCATACCAGTTTTCCTACGAGCAGTACTTC.

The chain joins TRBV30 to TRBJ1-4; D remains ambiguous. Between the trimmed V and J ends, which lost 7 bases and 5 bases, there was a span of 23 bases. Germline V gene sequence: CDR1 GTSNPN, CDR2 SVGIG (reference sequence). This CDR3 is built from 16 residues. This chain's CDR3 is CAYRGPYQPQNEKLFF. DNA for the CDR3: TGTGCCTACCGTGGGCCGTACCAACCTCAAAATGAAAAACTGTTTTTT.

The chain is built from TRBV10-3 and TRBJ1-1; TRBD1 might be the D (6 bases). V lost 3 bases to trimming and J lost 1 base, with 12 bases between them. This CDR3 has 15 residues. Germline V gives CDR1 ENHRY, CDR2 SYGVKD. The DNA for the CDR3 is TGTGCCATCAGTGACCATGGGACAACGAACACTGAAGCTTTCTTT. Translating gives CAISDHGTTNTEAFF.

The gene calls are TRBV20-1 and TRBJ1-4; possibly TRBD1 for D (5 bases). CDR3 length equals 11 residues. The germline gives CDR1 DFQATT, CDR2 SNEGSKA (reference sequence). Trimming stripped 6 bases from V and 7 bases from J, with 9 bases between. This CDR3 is CSAAGGEKLFF. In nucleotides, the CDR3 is TGCAGTGCGGCGGGGGGTGAAAAACTGTTTTTT.

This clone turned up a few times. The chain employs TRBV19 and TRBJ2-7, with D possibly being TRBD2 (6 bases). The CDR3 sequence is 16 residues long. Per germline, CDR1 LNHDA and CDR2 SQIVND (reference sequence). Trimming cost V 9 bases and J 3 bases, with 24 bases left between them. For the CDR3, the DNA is TGTGCCAGCCGGGACCCGGGACTTCAAGTAAACTACGAGCAGTACTTC. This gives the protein CASRDPGLQVNYEQYF.

CDR3 sequence (DNA): TGCAGCTCCCCCTCTCAGGGCGCGACCACTGAAGCTTTCTTT. Translation gives CSSPSQGATTEAFF. The chain joins TRBV29-1 to TRBJ1-1, with a tentative D call TRBD1 (5 bases). The V end was cut by 8 bases, the J end by 4 bases, with 20 bases between. The CDR3 has 14 amino acids. Germline V CDR1 and CDR2: SQVTM, ANQGSEA.

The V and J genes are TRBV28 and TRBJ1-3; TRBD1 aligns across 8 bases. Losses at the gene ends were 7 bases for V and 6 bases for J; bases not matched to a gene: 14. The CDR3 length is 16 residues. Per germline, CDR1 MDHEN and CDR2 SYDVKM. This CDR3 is CASTPSVGQGANTIYF. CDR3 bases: TGTGCCAGCACCCCATCGGTTGGGCAGGGGGCAAACACCATATATTTT.

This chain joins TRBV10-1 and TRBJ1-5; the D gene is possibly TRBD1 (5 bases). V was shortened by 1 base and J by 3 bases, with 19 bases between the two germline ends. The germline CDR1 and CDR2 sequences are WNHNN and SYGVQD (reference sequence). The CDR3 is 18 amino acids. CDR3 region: CASSEYKGVKSYNQPQHF. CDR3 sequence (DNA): TGCGCCAGCAGTGAGTATAAAGGGGTGAAGAGTTACAATCAGCCCCAGCATTTT.

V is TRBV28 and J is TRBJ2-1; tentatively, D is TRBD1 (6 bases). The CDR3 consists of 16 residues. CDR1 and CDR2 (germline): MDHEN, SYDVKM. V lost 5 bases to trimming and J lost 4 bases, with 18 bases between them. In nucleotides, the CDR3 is TGTGCCAGCAGTCCGGGACACGGAGTTACGTACAATGAGCAGTTCTTC. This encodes CASSPGHGVTYNEQFF. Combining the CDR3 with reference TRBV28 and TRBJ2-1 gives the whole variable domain DVKVTQSSRYLVKRTGEKVFLECVQDMDHENMFWYRQDPGLGLRLIYFSYDVKMKEKGDIPEGYSVSREKKERFSLILESASTNQTSMYLCASSPGHGVTYNEQFFGPGTRLTVL.

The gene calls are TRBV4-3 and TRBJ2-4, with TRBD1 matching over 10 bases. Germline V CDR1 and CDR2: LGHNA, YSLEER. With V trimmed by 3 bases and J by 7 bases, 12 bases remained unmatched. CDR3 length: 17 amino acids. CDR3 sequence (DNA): TGCGCCAGCAGCCAGGGTATTCGGACAGGGGGTTCGAACATTCAGTACTTC. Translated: CASSQGIRTGGSNIQYF.

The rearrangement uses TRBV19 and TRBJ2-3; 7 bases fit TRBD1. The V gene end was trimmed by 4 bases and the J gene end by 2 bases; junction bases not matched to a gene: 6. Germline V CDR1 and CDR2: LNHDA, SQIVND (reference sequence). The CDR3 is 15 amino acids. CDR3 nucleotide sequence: TGTGCCAGTAGTAGGTTGGACAGGTCCACAGATACGCAGTATTTT. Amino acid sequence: CASSRLDRSTDTQYF.

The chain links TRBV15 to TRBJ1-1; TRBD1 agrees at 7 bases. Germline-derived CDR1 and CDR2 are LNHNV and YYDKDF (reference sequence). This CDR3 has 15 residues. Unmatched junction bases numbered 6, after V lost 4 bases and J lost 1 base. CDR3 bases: TGTGCCACCAGCATAAGGACAGGAACGAACACTGAAGCTTTCTTT. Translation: CATSIRTGTNTEAFF. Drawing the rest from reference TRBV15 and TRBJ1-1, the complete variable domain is DAMVIQNPRYQVTQFGKPVTLSCSQTLNHNVMYWYQQKSSQAPKLLFHYYDKDFNNEADTPDNFQSRRPNTSFCFLDIRSPGLGDTAMYLCATSIRTGTNTEAFFGQGTRLTVV.

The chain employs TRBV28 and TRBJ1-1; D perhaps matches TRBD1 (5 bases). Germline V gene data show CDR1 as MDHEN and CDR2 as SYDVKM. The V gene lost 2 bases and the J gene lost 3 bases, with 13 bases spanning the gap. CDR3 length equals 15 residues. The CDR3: CASSLQGKWDTEAFF. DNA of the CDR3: TGTGCCAGCAGTTTACAGGGAAAATGGGACACTGAAGCTTTCTTT.

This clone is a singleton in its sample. The CDR3 sequence is CASSLRTGGPYEQYF. The DNA of the CDR3 is TGTGCCAGCAGTTTAAGGACAGGGGGACCCTACGAGCAGTACTTC. This rearrangement joins TRBV28 to TRBJ2-7; TRBD1 matches 10 bases. Germline loops: CDR1 MDHEN, CDR2 SYDVKM. CDR3 length: 15 amino acids. The V segment lost 2 bases and the J segment 2 bases; nucleotides outside the gene matches: 3.

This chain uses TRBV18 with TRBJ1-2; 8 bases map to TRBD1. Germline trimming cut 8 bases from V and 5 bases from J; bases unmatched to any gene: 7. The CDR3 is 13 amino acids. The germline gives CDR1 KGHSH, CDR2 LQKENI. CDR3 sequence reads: CASTRGQDYGYTF. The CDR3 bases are TGTGCCAGCACCAGGGGGCAGGATTATGGCTACACCTTC.

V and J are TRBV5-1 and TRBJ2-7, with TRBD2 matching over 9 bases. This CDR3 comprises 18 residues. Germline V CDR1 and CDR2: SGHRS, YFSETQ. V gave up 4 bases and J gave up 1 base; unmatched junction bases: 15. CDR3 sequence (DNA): TGCGCCAGCAGCCCCGGACTCAGGACTAGCGACAATTCCTACGAGCAGTACTTC. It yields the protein CASSPGLRTSDNSYEQYF. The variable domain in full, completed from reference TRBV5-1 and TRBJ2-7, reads KAGVTQTPRYLIKTRGQQVTLSCSPISGHRSVSWYQQTPGQGLQFLFEYFSETQRNKGNFPGRFSGRQFSNSRSEMNVSTLELGDSALYLCASSPGLRTSDNSYEQYFGPGTRLTVT.

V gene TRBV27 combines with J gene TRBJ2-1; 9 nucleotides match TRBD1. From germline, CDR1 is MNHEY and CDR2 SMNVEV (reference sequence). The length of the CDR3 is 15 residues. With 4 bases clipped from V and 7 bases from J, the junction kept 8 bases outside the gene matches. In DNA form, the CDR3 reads TGTGCCAGCAGTTCCGGGACAGGGACCCGGAATGAGCAGTTCTTC. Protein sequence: CASSSGTGTRNEQFF.